The 2 T cell receptor beta chains listed next were all sequenced from one sample in a study of shared clonotypes between healthy human individuals. Only CD45RO-negative cells positively selected for CCR7 counted as naive CD8 cells, so terminally differentiated effector memory CD45RA+ cells were excluded. Clones were read by immunoSEQ multiplex PCR, and TCRdb kept only the in-frame ones, dropping some. This table holds some 2.1 million clones, about 94% found once. Sample: naive CD8+ T cells from PBMCs. The receptors shown here come from a man between 18 and 35 years old in good health. Some clones in this sample may be carry-over from other donors' samples.

The genes are TRBV7-9 and TRBJ1-5; tentative D call: TRBD1 (5 bases). The V end was cut by 5 bases, the J end by 3 bases, with 11 bases between. The germline gives CDR1 SEHNR, CDR2 FQNEAQ (reference sequence). The CDR3 consists of 14 residues. CDR3 nucleotide sequence: TGTGCCAGCAGCACGAGGGGCATCAATCAGCCCCAGCATTTT. This codes for CASSTRGINQPQHF.

J is TRBJ1-5 and V is TRBV19; D is uncertain. Per germline, CDR1 LNHDA and CDR2 SQIVND (reference sequence). V was clipped by 6 bases and J by 3 bases, with 12 bases between them. The CDR3 extends over 14 amino acids. The CDR3 protein is CASRSRLYNQPQHF. CDR3 sequence (DNA): TGTGCCAGTAGGAGTCGGTTATACAATCAGCCCCAGCATTTT.